This TCR beta chain was found in a study of T cell repertoires in cytomegalovirus infection. Turning to the study itself: Both CMV infection and a matching HLA type were indicated by public TCR beta signatures. Findings of the study overall: Based on cumulative public TCR beta family frequency, carriers of CMV plus the relevant HLA were identified. Dominant in the ex vivo response were TCR beta clonotypes restricted by HLA-C and specific for CMV.

TCRdb itself ran the reads through MiXCR, one entry per CDR3 protein. This sample has some 150,000 distinct CDR3 sequences; about 6.5% occur once, and the top ten carry roughly 18%. Many counts were recorded for this clonotype. Its antigen is as yet unknown. Deletions cut 3 bases from V and 4 bases from J, with 4 bases between. The CDR3 extends over 12 amino acids. Source material: PBMCs. The receptor's source is a human donor in good health (CMV status not recorded). Some clones in this sample may be carry-over from other donors' samples. The chain is built from TRBV12-3 or TRBV12-4 and TRBJ1-5, with no clear D. The CDR3 here is CASSFQNQPQHF. The CDR3 nucleotides are TGTGCCAGCAGTTTCCAAAATCAGCCCCAGCATTTT.